The T cell receptor beta chain described here comes from a study of long-term antiretroviral therapy in people with HIV. Study conclusions and caveats: The data indicate that diversity increased after ART but remained below transplant donor controls. At every time point, clones expanded before ART dominated the repertoire.

Turning to this clone: Its antigen is unidentified.

From germline, CDR1 is MNHEY and CDR2 SMNVEV (reference sequence). V lost 5 bases to trimming and J lost 5 bases; unmatched junction nucleotides: 8. This CDR3 has 14 amino acids. The assay used was immunoSEQ (version v3.0), run at survey level. Some clones are missing from TCRdb's copy, which holds only in-frame ones; the method was immunoSEQ multiplex PCR. The table lists under 30,000 clones, around four fifths of them singletons. Participants with HIV, all of them, were treated in the United States. The samples comprised roughly 0.9-10 million cryopreserved PBMC ahead of DNA extraction. V is TRBV27 and J is TRBJ1-2; 7 bases match TRBD1. This material consisted of unsorted PBMCs, taken 0.8 years before starting antiretroviral therapy. The source of this sequence is a young man with HIV. CDR3 in amino acids: CASSPGGWGYGYTF. In DNA form, the CDR3 reads TGTGCCAGCAGTCCAGGGGGTTGGGGTTATGGCTACACCTTC.